The source of this T cell receptor (beta chain) is a study of blood T cells in healthy people across ages. Total RNA was isolated from each sample in quantities of at least 6 micrograms. As to this clonotype: Its antigen is not known.

For the second PCR, which ran for 7 to 11 cycles, a sample-barcoded 5' primer and a J-beta primer mix were used. Each cDNA molecule, via a template-switch adaptor with 12 random nucleotides, was tagged. In TCRdb, the 5' RACE reads were re-called with MiXCR into one record per CDR3 protein. The sample has about 1.6 million distinct CDR3 sequences, roughly 32% seen once. Study results and caveats: Greater diversity and more naive CD4+ cells were seen in long-lived donors than in aged donors. PBMC samples, being unsorted, prevented any conclusive comparison of naive and antigen-experienced cells.

This clonotype originated in a woman in her 30s in good health. Sample: blood.

The CDR3 spells CASSPDPGRSTDTQYF. CDR3 nucleotides: TGTGCCAGCAGCCCGGATCCGGGACGAAGCACAGATACGCAGTATTTT. This chain uses TRBV5-4 with TRBJ2-3; D assignment may be TRBD1 or TRBD2 (5 bases each). This CDR3 spans 16 amino acids. Germline lookup yields CDR1 SGHNT and CDR2 YYREEE (reference sequence). The V and J ends lost 4 bases and 0 bases respectively, with 15 bases between them.